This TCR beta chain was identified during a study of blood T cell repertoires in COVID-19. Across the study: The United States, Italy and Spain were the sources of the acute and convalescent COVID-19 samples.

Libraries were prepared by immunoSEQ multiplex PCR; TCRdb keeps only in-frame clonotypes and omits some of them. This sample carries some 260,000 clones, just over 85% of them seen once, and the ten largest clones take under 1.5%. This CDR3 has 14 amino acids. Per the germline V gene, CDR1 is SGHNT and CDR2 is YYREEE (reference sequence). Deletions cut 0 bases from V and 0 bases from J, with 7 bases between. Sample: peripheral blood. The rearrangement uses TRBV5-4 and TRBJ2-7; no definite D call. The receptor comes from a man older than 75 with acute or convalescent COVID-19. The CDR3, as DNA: TGTGCCAGCAGCTTGGACCTAGACTCCTACGAGCAGTACTTC. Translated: CASSLDLDSYEQYF. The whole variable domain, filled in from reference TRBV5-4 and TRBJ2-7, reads ETGVTQSPTHLIKTRGQQVTLRCSSQSGHNTVSWYQQALGQGPQFIFQYYREEENGRGNFPPRFSGLQFPNYSSELNVNALELDDSALYLCASSLDLDSYEQYFGPGTRLTVT.